This T cell receptor beta chain was captured in a study of CD8+CD57+ T cells in acquired aplastic anemia. Overall study: 3 to 4 ug was the average amount of DNA from sorted CD4+ and CD8+ cells.

Germline V gene lookup returns CDR1 DFQATT and CDR2 SNEGSKA (reference sequence). The length of the CDR3 is 18 residues. Trimming took 6 bases from V and 0 from J; bases not matched to a gene: 14. Study conclusions and caveats: Patients and controls were found to share fewer than 35 CD8+ CDR3 sequences.

As to this clonotype: Its antigen is still unknown.

Genomic DNA acted as the template from which TCR beta VDJ combination and CDR3 sequence profiling were carried out. TCRdb itself ran the reads through MiXCR, one entry per CDR3 protein. The sample records a few hundred thousand distinct CDR3 sequences, 65% to 80% being singletons. The specimen was sorted CD4+, CD8+, or CD8+CD57+ T cells (not recorded which) from PBMCs. The J gene is TRBJ1-5, the V gene TRBV20-1, with 10 bases identical to TRBD1. The sequence was obtained from a human donor in good health, serving as a control. The CDR3 sequence is CSATGGEGQGDSNQPQHF. The CDR3 DNA is TGCAGTGCCACCGGGGGGGAAGGACAGGGGGATAGCAATCAGCCCCAGCATTTT.